These T cell receptor beta chains were read from a single sample in a study of blood T cell repertoires in COVID-19. Assay used: immunoSEQ multiplex PCR; TCRdb lists only in-frame clones, some missing. This table holds 200,000 to 250,000 clones, roughly 82% found once. The sequencing sample was made of peripheral blood. Every receptor here comes from a woman in her 70s with acute or convalescent COVID-19. CDR3s include the opening cysteine and the closing phenylalanine or tryptophan. Fields, in order: D gene, J gene, CDR3 length, clone size, V gene, CDR3 protein, CDR3 DNA. A D gene is named only where the DNA matches it firmly. Clone size appears in some rows only: once, few, many, or a class for an expanded clone.

d_call: .; j_call: TRBJ1-1; cdr3_length: 15; clone_size: .; v_call: TRBV2; cdr3_aa: CASSGLGSGETEAFF; cdr3_nt: TGTGCCAGCAGTGGGTTGGGGTCGGGGGAGACTGAAGCTTTCTTT
d_call: .; j_call: TRBJ2-2; cdr3_length: 16; clone_size: .; v_call: TRBV5-4; cdr3_aa: CASSAARDTFTGELFF; cdr3_nt: TGTGCCAGCAGTGCAGCCCGGGACACTTTCACCGGGGAGCTGTTTTTT
d_call: .; j_call: TRBJ1-2; cdr3_length: 15; clone_size: few; v_call: TRBV7-9; cdr3_aa: CASSRTATFVYGYTF; cdr3_nt: TGTGCCAGCAGCAGGACAGCTACTTTTGTCTATGGCTACACCTTC
d_call: TRBD1; j_call: TRBJ1-2; cdr3_length: 14; clone_size: .; v_call: TRBV28; cdr3_aa: CASTLYPQGDGYTF; cdr3_nt: TGTGCCAGTACTCTCTATCCACAGGGGGATGGCTACACCTTC
d_call: .; j_call: TRBJ1-6; cdr3_length: 16; clone_size: .; v_call: TRBV9; cdr3_aa: CASSPSGGAGNSPLHF; cdr3_nt: TGTGCCAGCAGCCCCAGCGGGGGGGCGGGTAATTCACCCCTCCACTTT
d_call: TRBD1; j_call: TRBJ2-1; cdr3_length: 16; clone_size: .; v_call: TRBV6-1; cdr3_aa: CASSEATGKLINEQFF; cdr3_nt: TGTGCCAGCAGTGAAGCGACAGGGAAGCTTATCAATGAGCAGTTCTTC
d_call: TRBD2; j_call: TRBJ2-3; cdr3_length: 15; clone_size: .; v_call: TRBV6-2/TRBV6-3; cdr3_aa: CASSWGGTFTDTQYF; cdr3_nt: TGTGCCAGCAGTTGGGGGGGAACCTTTACAGATACGCAGTATTTT
d_call: TRBD1; j_call: TRBJ1-3; cdr3_length: 15; clone_size: .; v_call: TRBV6-6; cdr3_aa: CASSQDRGARNTIYF; cdr3_nt: TGTGCCAGCAGTCAGGACAGGGGCGCCAGAAACACCATATATTTT
d_call: TRBD2; j_call: TRBJ2-3; cdr3_length: 15; clone_size: .; v_call: TRBV5-1; cdr3_aa: CASSLPSGNTDTQYF; cdr3_nt: TGCGCCAGCAGCTTGCCTAGCGGTAACACAGATACGCAGTATTTT
d_call: .; j_call: TRBJ2-2; cdr3_length: 13; clone_size: .; v_call: TRBV2; cdr3_aa: CASSPLYPGELFF; cdr3_nt: TGTGCCAGCAGTCCCTTATATCCCGGGGAGCTGTTTTTT
d_call: TRBD1; j_call: TRBJ2-5; cdr3_length: 15; clone_size: .; v_call: TRBV6-2/TRBV6-3; cdr3_aa: CASSYPRTGGETQYF; cdr3_nt: TGTGCCAGCAGTTACCCTAGGACAGGGGGGGAGACCCAGTACTTC
d_call: TRBD1; j_call: TRBJ2-5; cdr3_length: 15; clone_size: .; v_call: TRBV5-1; cdr3_aa: CASSATGGIQETQYF; cdr3_nt: TGCGCCAGCAGCGCGACAGGGGGTATACAAGAGACCCAGTACTTC
d_call: TRBD1; j_call: TRBJ2-7; cdr3_length: 14; clone_size: .; v_call: TRBV28; cdr3_aa: CASKPGTGLYEQYF; cdr3_nt: TGTGCCAGCAAACCCGGGACAGGCCTCTACGAGCAGTACTTC
d_call: .; j_call: TRBJ1-2; cdr3_length: 15; clone_size: once; v_call: TRBV15; cdr3_aa: CATSRGADSSYGYTF; cdr3_nt: TGTGCCACCAGCAGAGGGGCTGACAGCTCCTATGGCTACACCTTC
d_call: TRBD1; j_call: TRBJ2-7; cdr3_length: 14; clone_size: .; v_call: TRBV7-2; cdr3_aa: CASSWGQGLYEQYF; cdr3_nt: TGTGCCAGCAGCTGGGGACAGGGTCTCTACGAGCAGTACTTC
d_call: .; j_call: TRBJ1-2; cdr3_length: 16; clone_size: .; v_call: TRBV19; cdr3_aa: CASSPAGENLNYGYTF; cdr3_nt: TGTGCCAGCTCTCCCGCAGGGGAGAATCTTAACTATGGCTACACCTTC
d_call: .; j_call: TRBJ1-1; cdr3_length: 12; clone_size: .; v_call: TRBV11-3; cdr3_aa: CASSLSGAEAFF; cdr3_nt: TGTGCCAGCAGCTTGAGCGGGGCTGAAGCTTTCTTT
d_call: .; j_call: TRBJ1-5; cdr3_length: 16; clone_size: .; v_call: TRBV7-9; cdr3_aa: CASSKWTPPIGQPQHF; cdr3_nt: TGTGCCAGCAGCAAATGGACACCACCCATAGGACAGCCCCAGCATTTT
d_call: TRBD1; j_call: TRBJ1-5; cdr3_length: 15; clone_size: .; v_call: TRBV5-1; cdr3_aa: CASSWGQGGNQPQHF; cdr3_nt: TGCGCCAGCAGCTGGGGACAGGGAGGCAATCAGCCCCAGCATTTT
d_call: TRBD2; j_call: TRBJ2-3; cdr3_length: 17; clone_size: .; v_call: TRBV7-9; cdr3_aa: CASSQTSGGKDTDTQYF; cdr3_nt: TGTGCCAGCAGCCAGACTAGCGGGGGGAAAGACACAGATACGCAGTATTTT
d_call: TRBD1; j_call: TRBJ1-5; cdr3_length: 15; clone_size: .; v_call: TRBV7-2; cdr3_aa: CASSSGQGASQPQHF; cdr3_nt: TGTGCCAGCAGCTCGGGACAGGGGGCAAGTCAGCCCCAGCATTTT
d_call: TRBD1; j_call: TRBJ2-7; cdr3_length: 14; clone_size: .; v_call: TRBV5-8; cdr3_aa: CASSLFHRGYEQYF; cdr3_nt: TGTGCCAGCAGCTTATTCCACAGGGGCTACGAGCAGTACTTC
d_call: TRBD2; j_call: TRBJ2-5; cdr3_length: 17; clone_size: .; v_call: TRBV10-3; cdr3_aa: CAISEGGLAGAQETQYF; cdr3_nt: TGTGCCATCAGTGAGGGGGGACTAGCGGGGGCCCAAGAGACCCAGTACTTC
d_call: .; j_call: TRBJ1-5; cdr3_length: 14; clone_size: many; v_call: TRBV3-1/TRBV3-2; cdr3_aa: CASSQDRGNQPQHF; cdr3_nt: TGTGCCAGCAGCCAAGACAGGGGCAATCAGCCCCAGCATTTT
d_call: TRBD1; j_call: TRBJ1-5; cdr3_length: 15; clone_size: .; v_call: TRBV7-2; cdr3_aa: CASSLAGQPNQPQHF; cdr3_nt: TGTGCCAGCAGCTTAGCGGGACAGCCTAATCAGCCCCAGCATTTT
d_call: .; j_call: TRBJ1-2; cdr3_length: 15; clone_size: .; v_call: TRBV6-5; cdr3_aa: CASRRTNGQYGGYTF; cdr3_nt: TGTGCCAGCAGAAGGACTAACGGACAATATGGCGGCTACACCTTC
d_call: TRBD1; j_call: TRBJ1-2; cdr3_length: 16; clone_size: few; v_call: TRBV19; cdr3_aa: CASSSGQGIGVYGYTF; cdr3_nt: TGTGCCAGTAGCTCGGGACAGGGAATTGGGGTCTATGGCTACACCTTC
d_call: TRBD2; j_call: TRBJ2-7; cdr3_length: 14; clone_size: .; v_call: TRBV6-5; cdr3_aa: CASSRAGMTYEQYF; cdr3_nt: TGTGCCAGCAGTCGAGCGGGGATGACCTACGAGCAGTACTTC
d_call: .; j_call: TRBJ1-4; cdr3_length: 15; clone_size: once; v_call: TRBV19; cdr3_aa: CASSEVGATNEKLFF; cdr3_nt: TGTGCCAGTAGTGAGGTCGGAGCAACTAATGAAAAACTGTTTTTT
d_call: TRBD1; j_call: TRBJ1-2; cdr3_length: 19; clone_size: .; v_call: TRBV28; cdr3_aa: CASSLSLGGQGRENYGYTF; cdr3_nt: TGTGCCAGCAGTTTAAGTCTAGGGGGACAGGGAAGAGAAAACTATGGCTACACCTTC
d_call: .; j_call: TRBJ1-1; cdr3_length: 14; clone_size: .; v_call: TRBV19; cdr3_aa: CASTTYIIGTEAFF; cdr3_nt: TGTGCCAGTACCACGTATATTATCGGGACTGAAGCTTTCTTT
d_call: TRBD1; j_call: TRBJ2-7; cdr3_length: 15; clone_size: .; v_call: TRBV6-5; cdr3_aa: CASSYEGRGHYEQYF; cdr3_nt: TGTGCCAGCAGTTACGAGGGCAGGGGGCATTACGAGCAGTACTTC
d_call: .; j_call: TRBJ1-2; cdr3_length: 14; clone_size: .; v_call: TRBV2; cdr3_aa: CASSPGEGRDGYTF; cdr3_nt: TGTGCCAGCAGTCCCGGGGAGGGCAGAGATGGCTACACCTTC
d_call: .; j_call: TRBJ2-7; cdr3_length: 14; clone_size: .; v_call: TRBV7-8; cdr3_aa: CASSFRRGPYEQYF; cdr3_nt: TGTGCCAGCAGCTTCCGAAGGGGTCCATACGAGCAGTACTTC
d_call: TRBD1; j_call: TRBJ2-7; cdr3_length: 16; clone_size: .; v_call: TRBV15; cdr3_aa: CATSSGWTGKYYEQYF; cdr3_nt: TGTGCCACCAGCAGTGGATGGACAGGGAAATACTACGAGCAGTACTTC
d_call: .; j_call: TRBJ2-5; cdr3_length: 12; clone_size: .; v_call: TRBV10-3; cdr3_aa: CATGGQRETQYF; cdr3_nt: TGTGCCACCGGGGGACAGCGGGAGACCCAGTACTTC
d_call: TRBD1; j_call: TRBJ1-3; cdr3_length: 14; clone_size: .; v_call: TRBV5-5; cdr3_aa: CASSPDRGRNTIYF; cdr3_nt: TGTGCCAGCAGCCCGGACAGGGGAAGAAACACCATATATTTT
d_call: TRBD1; j_call: TRBJ1-5; cdr3_length: 17; clone_size: .; v_call: TRBV11-3; cdr3_aa: CASSSGTGVVGNQPQHF; cdr3_nt: TGTGCCAGCAGTTCCGGGACAGGGGTTGTGGGCAATCAGCCCCAGCATTTT
d_call: .; j_call: TRBJ2-2; cdr3_length: 13; clone_size: .; v_call: TRBV7-2; cdr3_aa: CASSAGAVGELFF; cdr3_nt: TGTGCCAGCAGCGCGGGGGCGGTCGGGGAGCTGTTTTTT
d_call: TRBD1; j_call: TRBJ1-2; cdr3_length: 14; clone_size: .; v_call: TRBV15; cdr3_aa: CATSGDRGAYGYTF; cdr3_nt: TGTGCCACCAGCGGAGACAGGGGGGCCTATGGCTACACCTTC
d_call: .; j_call: TRBJ1-1; cdr3_length: 14; clone_size: .; v_call: TRBV6-1; cdr3_aa: CASSERSMYTEAFF; cdr3_nt: TGTGCCAGCAGTGAACGGAGTATGTACACTGAAGCTTTCTTT
d_call: .; j_call: TRBJ2-3; cdr3_length: 14; clone_size: .; v_call: TRBV5-1; cdr3_aa: CASSFGQYTDTQYF; cdr3_nt: TGCGCCAGCAGCTTCGGACAGTACACAGATACGCAGTATTTT
d_call: .; j_call: TRBJ2-1; cdr3_length: 16; clone_size: .; v_call: TRBV4-3; cdr3_aa: CASSQEENRVGNEQFF; cdr3_nt: TGCGCCAGCAGCCAAGAAGAAAACAGGGTGGGCAATGAGCAGTTCTTC
d_call: .; j_call: TRBJ2-7; cdr3_length: 15; clone_size: .; v_call: TRBV5-6; cdr3_aa: CASSLLQGLPYEQYF; cdr3_nt: TGTGCCAGCAGCTTGTTGCAGGGCCTCCCCTACGAGCAGTACTTC
d_call: TRBD1; j_call: TRBJ1-4; cdr3_length: 13; clone_size: .; v_call: TRBV7-9; cdr3_aa: CASSGTGGEKLFF; cdr3_nt: TGTGCCAGCAGCGGGACAGGGGGCGAAAAACTGTTTTTT
d_call: TRBD1; j_call: TRBJ1-5; cdr3_length: 16; clone_size: .; v_call: TRBV7-2; cdr3_aa: CASSPTGITGNQPQHF; cdr3_nt: TGTGCCAGCAGCCCGACAGGGATAACGGGCAATCAGCCCCAGCATTTT
d_call: .; j_call: TRBJ1-6; cdr3_length: 16; clone_size: .; v_call: TRBV6-5; cdr3_aa: CASSYSRGHRSSPLHF; cdr3_nt: TGTGCCAGCAGTTACTCGAGGGGACATAGGAGTTCACCCCTCCACTTT
d_call: .; j_call: TRBJ1-4; cdr3_length: 15; clone_size: .; v_call: TRBV6-5; cdr3_aa: CASKRRDGGYEKLFF; cdr3_nt: TGTGCCAGCAAAAGGAGGGACGGGGGGTATGAAAAACTGTTTTTT